This section outlines one TCR beta chain sequence together with its context. Its antigen is currently unknown. The sample originates from a study of T-cell reconstitution after alpha-beta-depleted transplantation in children. TCRbeta library preparation incorporated unique molecular identifiers. Via MiXCR, TCRdb re-called the PCR reads, giving one row per CDR3 protein. The sample gives 200,000 to 250,000 distinct CDR3 sequences, approximately 8.4% of which show up once; less than 40% is in the top ten. The study's findings and limits: Reported findings indicate that, about two months after transplant, alpha-beta T cells came from several hundred expanded clones, which were derived from non-depleted graft cells. The origin of high day-60 TCRbeta diversity in some patients lay in surviving recipient T cells and thymic progenitors. A year post-transplant, T-cell counts and diversity derived mostly from newly produced T cells.

The V end lost 3 bases, the J end lost 6 bases, and 6 bases lay between the germline ends. Germline assignment: CDR1 LNHDA and CDR2 SQIVND (reference sequence). The CDR3 length is 12 residues. V gene TRBV19 combines with J gene TRBJ2-1; no clear D. The sequencing used PBMCs, mostly from graft donor cells, collected 360 days after TCRalphabeta/CD19-depleted stem cell transplant. The receptor was isolated from a male patient between 2 and 9 years old who had a stem cell transplant for acute myeloid leukemia, so the T cells may come from the graft donor. For the CDR3, the DNA is TGTGCCAGTAGTATTTACGGCAATGAGCAGTTCTTC. This sequence encodes CASSIYGNEQFF.